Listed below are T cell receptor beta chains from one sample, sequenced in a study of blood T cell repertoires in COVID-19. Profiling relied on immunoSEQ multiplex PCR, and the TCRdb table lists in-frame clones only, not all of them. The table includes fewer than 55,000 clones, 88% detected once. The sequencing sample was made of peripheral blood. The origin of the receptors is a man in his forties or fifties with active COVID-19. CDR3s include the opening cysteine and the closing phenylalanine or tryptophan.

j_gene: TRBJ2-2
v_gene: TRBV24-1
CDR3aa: CATREGVTGELFF

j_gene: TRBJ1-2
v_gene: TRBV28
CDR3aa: CASSSLPVLNYGYTF

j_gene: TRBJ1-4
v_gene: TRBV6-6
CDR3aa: CASSSEHLNEKLFF

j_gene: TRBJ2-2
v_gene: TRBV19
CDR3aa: CASSLLAIYTGELFF

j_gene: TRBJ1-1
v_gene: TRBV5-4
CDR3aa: CASSSGGTTEAFF

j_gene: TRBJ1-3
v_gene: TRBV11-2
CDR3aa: CASSLIRQGGGNTIYF

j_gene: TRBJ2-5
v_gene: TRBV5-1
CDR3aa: CASSLELPTLGSETQYF

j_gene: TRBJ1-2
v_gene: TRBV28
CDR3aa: CASGTNYGYTF

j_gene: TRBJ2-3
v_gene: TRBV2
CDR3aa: CASRQGVLSDTQYF

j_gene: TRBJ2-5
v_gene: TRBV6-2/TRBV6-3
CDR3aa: CASSYSSGVKGTQYF

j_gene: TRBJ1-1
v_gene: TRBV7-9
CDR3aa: CAAGGDGKGMNTEAFF

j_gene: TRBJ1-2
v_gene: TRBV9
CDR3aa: CASSYMTANYGYTF

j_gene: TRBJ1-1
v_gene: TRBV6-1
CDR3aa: CASREGGESTEAFF

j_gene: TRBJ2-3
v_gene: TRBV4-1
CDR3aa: CASSWTSGGPDTQYF

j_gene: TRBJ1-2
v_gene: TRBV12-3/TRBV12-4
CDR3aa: CASSQSGGYTF

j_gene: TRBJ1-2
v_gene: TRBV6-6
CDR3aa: CAIDRQGRNYGYTF

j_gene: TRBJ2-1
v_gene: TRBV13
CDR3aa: CASSLGLFRDPYNEQFF

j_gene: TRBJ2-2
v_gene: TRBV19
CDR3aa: CASLGTGSNTGELFF

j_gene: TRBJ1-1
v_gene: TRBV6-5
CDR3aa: CASSLGGGVNTEAFF

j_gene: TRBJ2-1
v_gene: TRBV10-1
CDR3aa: CASSRDRVSNEQFF

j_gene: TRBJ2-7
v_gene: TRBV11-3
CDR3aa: CASSSRSSYEQYF

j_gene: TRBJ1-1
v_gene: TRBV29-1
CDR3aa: CSAKTGGSDTEAFF

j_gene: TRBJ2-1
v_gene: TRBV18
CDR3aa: CASSTSTGPGEQFF

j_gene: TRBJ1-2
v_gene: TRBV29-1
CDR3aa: CSVPGMGNYGYTF

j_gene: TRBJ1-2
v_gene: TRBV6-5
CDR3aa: CASRVGAGYTF

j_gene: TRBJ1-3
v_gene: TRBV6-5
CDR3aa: CASSPTGFSGNTIYF

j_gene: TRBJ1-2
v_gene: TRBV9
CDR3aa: CASSRRTENYGYTF

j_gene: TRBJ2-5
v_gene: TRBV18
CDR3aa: CASSPGTVETQYF